This is a list of T cell receptor beta chains from one sample in a study of cytomegalovirus exposure and HLA in healthy donors. Assay: immunoSEQ multiplex PCR; the TCRdb copy retains only in-frame clones and omits some. The sample lists approximately 140,000 clones, about 80% occurring once. The sample comprised PBMCs. These receptors were obtained from a male donor in good health and CMV-seropositive. The CDR3 runs from the conserved cysteine through the conserved F or W. A D gene is named only where the DNA matches it firmly. For some rows the clone size is stated as once, few or many, or as a class when expanded; others skip it.

TRBJ2-7	TRBV5-1	few	TRBD1	TGCGCCAGCAGTCCTACGCCGGGACAGAGCTCCTACGAGCAGTACTTC	CASSPTPGQSSYEQYF
TRBJ2-5	TRBV11-3	NA	NA	TGTGCCAGCAGCTTCCTGGGAGAGGGGACCCAGTACTTC	CASSFLGEGTQYF
TRBJ2-1	TRBV7-9	few	NA	TGTGCCAGCAGCTTCCCCGAGGAGGCATCCTACAATGAGCAGTTCTTC	CASSFPEEASYNEQFF
TRBJ2-3	TRBV9	once	TRBD2	TGTGCCAGCAGCCCCCGCGGGGGGGCATTAGATACGCAGTATTTT	CASSPRGGALDTQYF
TRBJ2-7	TRBV9	NA	NA	TGTGCCAGCAGCCCTAGGACGGGGTATGAGTACGAGCAGTACTTC	CASSPRTGYEYEQYF
TRBJ2-1	TRBV9	NA	TRBD2	TGTGCCAGCAGCCTTCGACTAGCGGGGGGTTACAATGAGCAGTTCTTC	CASSLRLAGGYNEQFF
TRBJ2-3	TRBV29-1	NA	NA	TGCAGTGTTCAGGGTACTCGAGATACGCAGTATTTT	CSVQGTRDTQYF
TRBJ1-2	TRBV9	NA	TRBD1	TGTGCCAGCAGCGTAGGGTCGAATGAGAGGACAGGGGGCGATGGCTACACCTTC	CASSVGSNERTGGDGYTF
TRBJ2-1	TRBV6-5	NA	NA	TGTGCCAGCAGTTACTCGACCGGGAATTACAATGAGCAGTTCTTC	CASSYSTGNYNEQFF
TRBJ1-1	TRBV4-2	NA	NA	TGTGCCAGCAGCCGACGGGTATCGGGGGGCACTGAAGCTTTCTTT	CASSRRVSGGTEAFF
TRBJ2-5	TRBV7-6	NA	TRBD1	TGTGCCAGCCTTCGGACAGGGTCTTACCAAGAGACCCAGTACTTC	CASLRTGSYQETQYF
TRBJ1-1	TRBV28	NA	NA	TGTGCCAGCAGTCGGGGGGATAAGGGCACTGAAGCTTTCTTT	CASSRGDKGTEAFF
TRBJ2-5	TRBV7-3	NA	TRBD1	TGTGCCAGCAGCGCGCACGGGGACAGGGGCCAAGAGACCCAGTACTTC	CASSAHGDRGQETQYF
TRBJ2-5	TRBV7-9	NA	TRBD1	TGTGCCAGCAGCTTAGGGACAGGTGATGAGACCCAGTACTTC	CASSLGTGDETQYF
TRBJ2-2	TRBV27	NA	TRBD1	TGTGCCACCAAGGGACAGAGGAAGTGGGACGGGGAGCTGTTTTTT	CATKGQRKWDGELFF
TRBJ2-7	TRBV2	NA	TRBD1	TGTGCCAGCAGACTGACAAACAGGGGGCGTACAGGCTACGAGCAGTACTTC	CASRLTNRGRTGYEQYF
TRBJ2-7	TRBV9	NA	NA	TGTGCCAGCAGCGTAGGTGACAGCCCGTACGAGCAGTACTTC	CASSVGDSPYEQYF
TRBJ2-3	TRBV9	NA	TRBD2	TGTGCCAGCAGCGACGGGGGGGTCACAGATACGCAGTATTTT	CASSDGGVTDTQYF
TRBJ1-1	TRBV29-1	NA	NA	TGCAGCGTTGAACTAAAAAAGCTGAACACTGAAGCTTTCTTT	CSVELKKLNTEAFF
TRBJ2-5	TRBV5-4	NA	TRBD2	TGTGCCAGCAGCTTGGTGCGCGGGAGGGCCCGAGAGACCCAGTACTTC	CASSLVRGRARETQYF